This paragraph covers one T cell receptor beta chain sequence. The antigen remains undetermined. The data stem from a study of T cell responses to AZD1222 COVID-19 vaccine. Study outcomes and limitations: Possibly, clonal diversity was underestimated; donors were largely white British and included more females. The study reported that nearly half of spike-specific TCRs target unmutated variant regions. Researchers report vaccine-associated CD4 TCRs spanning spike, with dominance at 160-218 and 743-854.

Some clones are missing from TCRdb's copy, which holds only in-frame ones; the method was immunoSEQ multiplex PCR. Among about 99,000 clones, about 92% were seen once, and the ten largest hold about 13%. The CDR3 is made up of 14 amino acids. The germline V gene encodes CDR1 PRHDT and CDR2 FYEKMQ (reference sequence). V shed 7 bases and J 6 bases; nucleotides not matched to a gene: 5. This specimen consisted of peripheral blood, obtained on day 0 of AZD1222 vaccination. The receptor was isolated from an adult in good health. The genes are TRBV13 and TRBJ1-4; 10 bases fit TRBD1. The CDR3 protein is CASTRQGAHEKLFF. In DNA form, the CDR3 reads TGTGCCAGCACCCGACAGGGGGCGCATGAAAAACTGTTTTTT.